A single sample gave rise to the 4 T cell receptor beta chains below, sequenced in a study of T cells in Graves' hyperthyroidism and ophthalmopathy. Amplification of TCR beta CDR3 regions used RNA as the template. HTBI primers drove first-round RT-PCR of the TCR CDR3. TCRdb analysed the multiplex PCR reads with MiXCR anew, one entry per CDR3 protein. The repertoire holds a few hundred thousand distinct CDR3 sequences, with approximately 18% as singletons. Sample: blood. The receptors here all came from a woman aged 40 to 50 with Graves' ophthalmopathy.

This clonotype was observed many times. V is TRBV20-1 and J is TRBJ1-6; TRBD1 matches 7 bases. Trimming removed 6 bases from V and 7 bases from J; junction bases left unmatched: 6. Per the germline V gene, CDR1 is DFQATT and CDR2 is SNEGSKA (reference sequence). The CDR3 contains 13 residues. In nucleotides, the CDR3 is TGCAGTGCGCATACAGGGGTAAATTCACCCCTCCACTTT. This codes for CSAHTGVNSPLHF.

The sample holds one count of this clonotype. The V and J genes are TRBV6-1 and TRBJ2-1; 10 nucleotides line up with TRBD2. The germline V gene encodes CDR1 MNHNS and CDR2 SASEGT. J was trimmed by 4 bases and V by 7 bases; bases with no gene match: 10. There are 16 residues in the CDR3. CDR3 loop: CASKTSLAGDYNEQFF. In DNA form, the CDR3 reads TGTGCCAGCAAGACCTCCCTAGCGGGAGATTACAATGAGCAGTTCTTC.

Many counts were recorded for this clonotype. The chain joins TRBV12-5 to TRBJ1-2, with 8 nucleotides matching TRBD1. Germline V gives CDR1 LGHNT, CDR2 FRNRAP. This CDR3 is built from 15 residues. Trimming at V came to 1 base and at J to 7 bases, leaving 8 bases not matched to a gene. The CDR3 loop reads CASGLALRTGLGYTF. The CDR3 nucleotides are TGTGCTAGTGGTTTGGCACTGAGGACAGGGCTTGGCTACACCTTC.

At least ten counts were recorded for this clonotype. CDR3 nucleotide sequence: TGTGCCACCAGCAGGGCCCCGGGCAACCCCTCAGAGACCCAGTACTTC. Protein sequence: CATSRAPGNPSETQYF. V usage is TRBV15 and J usage is TRBJ2-5; D gene ambiguous. V lost 3 bases, J lost 4 bases, and 18 bases lay in between. Germline CDR1 and CDR2: LNHNV and YYDKDF (reference sequence). The CDR3 is made up of 16 amino acids.